This T cell receptor (beta chain) is drawn from a study of T cells in Graves' hyperthyroidism and ophthalmopathy. This clonotype was detected a few times. From RNA transcripts, TCR beta CDR3 regions were amplified. The HTBI primer set was used in a first-round RT-PCR of the TCR CDR3. TCRdb ran MiXCR on the multiplex PCR reads and lists one entry per CDR3 protein. This table has about 640,000 distinct CDR3 sequences, less than 25% appearing once. The germline CDR1 and CDR2 sequences are SGHTA and FQGNSA. This CDR3 spans 13 amino acids. V lost 3 bases and J 3 bases, leaving 6 bases between the germline ends.

The sequence derives from a man aged 25-40 years with Graves' ophthalmopathy. The genes are TRBV7-2 and TRBJ1-3, with D uncertain. Sequenced material: blood. This CDR3 reads CASSFGDGNTIYF. In nucleotides, the CDR3 is TGTGCCAGCAGCTTTGGGGATGGAAACACCATATATTTT.